This T cell receptor beta chain was sequenced during a study of human T cells and chemical hapten exposure. Study outcomes and limitations: Expanded TCRs showed more large CDR3 clusters than pre-sensitization or healthy control sets. No shift was seen in TCRs above 1 in 1000 frequency with DPC sensitization.

TCRdb called the RACE reads again in MiXCR, with one record for every CDR3 protein. The sample consists of fewer than 130,000 distinct CDR3 sequences, approximately 9.9% of them appearing once. Trimming at V came to 0 bases and at J to 3 bases, leaving 10 bases not matched to a gene. The CDR3 loop spans 17 amino acids. Germline CDR1 reads MNHEY; CDR2 reads SVGAGI. Points on this clonotype: What it recognizes is unknown.

Time point reported: patch test 1, 2 weeks after DPC sensitization. The sample's treatment: therapeutic diphenylcyclopropenone sensitization with weekly scalp DPC. The study drew its donors from alopecia patients who were 18 to 70 years old and suitable for DPC. The sequence was collected from a woman between 40 and 50 years old with alopecia areata. Some clones in this sample may be carry-over from other donors' samples. The sample was whole blood, taken in connection with sensitization to the hapten diphenylcyclopropenone (DPC). The chain joins TRBV6-5 to TRBJ2-7; 8 nucleotides line up with TRBD2. The CDR3 loop reads CASSYSGTSGLSYEQYF. The CDR3, as DNA: TGTGCCAGCAGTTACTCGGGTACTAGCGGCCTAAGCTACGAGCAGTACTTC.